The T cell receptor (beta chain) under discussion was sequenced for a study of beta chain features in type 1 diabetes. Study-wide results and limits: Significant though moderate, a shortening of TCRB CDR3s appeared in all four CD4+ subsets of Type 1 diabetes patients.

The CDR3 is 16 amino acids. Germline CDR1 and CDR2: LGHNA and YSLEER. The V gene lost 2 bases and the J gene lost 4 bases, with 17 bases spanning the gap. This clone was counted a few times. As yet, its antigen is unknown. The isolated RNA, all of it, was reverse transcribed, so expressed TCRB transcripts were what got sequenced. About 4 million reads was the average for naive, central memory and regulatory T cell samples. TCRdb's copy holds only in-frame clones and misses some; the assay was immunoSEQ multiplex PCR. Altogether 200,000 to 300,000 clones are present, less than 15% being singletons, with the ten largest covering more than 0.025%. The purity of all sorted populations exceeded 95%.

This sequence was found in a woman in her forties in good health. Input material: naive CD4+ T cells from blood. The rearrangement joins TRBV4-3 to TRBJ1-2; D remains unclear. The chain's CDR3 is CASSQFFAGEVYGYTF. CDR3 sequence (DNA): TGCGCCAGCAGCCAATTTTTCGCGGGAGAGGTCTATGGCTACACCTTC.